The 26 T cell receptor beta chains below all came from one sample that was sequenced in a study of OX40 agonist ivuxolimab in advanced cancers. Clones were sequenced by immunoSEQ multiplex PCR, and TCRdb holds only the in-frame ones, with some missing. The table has approximately 39,000 clones, 65% to 85% seen once; the top ten hold over 8.5%. Sequenced material: CD4+ or CD8+ T cells sorted from blood, taken in a trial of the OX40 agonist ivuxolimab. The receptors stem from an adult with an advanced solid tumor such as melanoma, head and neck, liver or kidney cancer.

This clone has just a few counts. This chain connects TRBV6-5 to TRBJ2-7, with TRBD1 identical over 8 bases. Unmatched junction bases numbered 2, after V lost 5 bases and J lost 2 bases. From germline, CDR1 is MNHEY and CDR2 SVGAGI. The CDR3 totals 13 residues. CDR3 in DNA: TGTGCCAGCAGTCCGGACAGGGCCTACGAGCAGTACTTC. Protein sequence: CASSPDRAYEQYF.

The chain recombines TRBV18 with TRBJ1-4; D perhaps matches TRBD1 (6 bases). Germline V gene data show CDR1 as KGHSH and CDR2 as LQKENI. The V gene lost 6 bases and the J gene lost 7 bases, with 21 bases spanning the gap. The CDR3 sequence is 16 residues long. The chain's CDR3 is CASSPGAAGAIEKLFF. DNA for the CDR3: TGTGCCAGCTCGCCCGGCGCGGCGGGGGCAATTGAAAAACTGTTTTTT.

The chain recombines TRBV13 with TRBJ1-4; D not certain. V was shortened by 0 bases and J by 8 bases, with 16 bases between the two germline ends. The germline V gene has CDR1 PRHDT and CDR2 FYEKMQ (reference sequence). The CDR3 extends over 16 amino acids. The CDR3 loop reads CASSLGSRALNEKLFF. The CDR3 DNA sequence: TGTGCCAGCAGCTTAGGCTCCCGGGCGTTAAACGAAAAACTGTTTTTT.

The chain recombines TRBV6-5 with TRBJ2-7; the D is unclear. The V end lost 2 bases, the J end lost 3 bases, and 8 bases lay between the germline ends. There are 13 residues in the CDR3. Germline V gives CDR1 MNHEY, CDR2 SVGAGI. The chain's CDR3 is CASSYDSNYEQYF. CDR3 nucleotides: TGTGCCAGCAGTTACGATAGCAACTACGAGCAGTACTTC.

This clone was picked up a small number of times. The chain is built from TRBV5-1 and TRBJ2-5; 15 bases are a match to TRBD2. Germline V gene data show CDR1 as SGHRS and CDR2 as YFSETQ. The V and J ends lost 0 bases and 5 bases, in that order; junction bases with no gene match: 8. This CDR3 is built from 18 residues. CDR3 region: CASSLVGLAGGLYETQYF. CDR3 in DNA: TGCGCCAGCAGCTTGGTGGGACTAGCGGGGGGACTTTACGAGACCCAGTACTTC.

The genes are TRBV5-1 and TRBJ2-7; the D is unclear. Germline V gene data show CDR1 as SGHRS and CDR2 as YFSETQ. Trimming cost V 4 bases and J 1 base, with 9 bases left between them. The CDR3 totals 13 residues. This CDR3 reads CASSGQNSYEQYF. The CDR3 nucleotides read TGCGCCAGCAGCGGGCAGAATTCCTACGAGCAGTACTTC.

The chain couples TRBV5-1 to TRBJ2-1, with D possibly TRBD1 on 5 matching bases. V lost 4 bases, J lost 6 bases, and 14 bases lay in between. CDR3 size: 14 residues. Germline V gene sequence: CDR1 SGHRS, CDR2 YFSETQ. The CDR3 region is CASSRAVGANEQFF. The CDR3 nucleotides are TGCGCCAGCAGCCGGGCCGTTGGGGCCAATGAGCAGTTCTTC.

The V and J genes are TRBV2 and TRBJ2-6, with D unclear. This CDR3 contains 16 residues. Trimming took 5 bases from V and 0 from J, leaving 11 bases between them. Germline V lookup: CDR1 SNHLY, CDR2 FYNNEI. DNA for the CDR3: TGTGCCAGCAGTTTGGACGGTACCTCTGGGGCCAACGTCCTGACTTTC. It yields the protein CASSLDGTSGANVLTF.

A single count supports this clone. J is TRBJ2-1 and V is TRBV27; D is undetermined. The V and J ends lost 3 bases and 7 bases respectively, with 7 bases between them. Germline V gene data show CDR1 as MNHEY and CDR2 as SMNVEV (reference sequence). This CDR3 is 12 amino acids long. The CDR3 sequence: CASSFPKNEQFF. CDR3 DNA: TGTGCCAGCAGTTTCCCCAAAAATGAGCAGTTCTTC.

The V and J genes are TRBV9 and TRBJ1-6; D ambiguous. Trimming pared 0 bases from V and 6 bases from J, leaving 10 bases between. This CDR3 is 15 amino acids long. Germline V gene data show CDR1 as SGDLS and CDR2 as YYNGEE. The CDR3: CASSVGALGNSPLHF. The CDR3 bases are TGTGCCAGCAGCGTAGGGGCCCTGGGTAATTCACCCCTCCACTTT.

The chain has TRBV5-1 and TRBJ2-5, with D perhaps matching TRBD2 (6 bases). Trimming stripped 0 bases from V and 1 base from J, with 13 bases between. Germline assignment: CDR1 SGHRS and CDR2 YFSETQ. CDR3 size: 16 residues. CDR3 nucleotide sequence: TGCGCCAGCAGCTTGGGTGTTGCGGGGCCCCAAGAGACCCAGTACTTC. Amino acid sequence: CASSLGVAGPQETQYF.

The J gene is TRBJ2-5, the V gene TRBV27; 15 bases agree with TRBD2. The CDR3 covers 19 residues. V shed 5 bases, J shed 1 base, and the junction held 11 bases outside the gene matches. The germline CDR1 and CDR2 sequences are MNHEY and SMNVEV (reference sequence). The CDR3 loop reads CASSMLPGLAGGIQETQYF. The CDR3 DNA reads as TGTGCCAGCAGTATGCTACCGGGACTAGCGGGGGGCATCCAAGAGACCCAGTACTTC.

The gene calls are TRBV4-1 and TRBJ2-3, with unresolved D. Germline CDR1 reads MGHRA; CDR2 reads YSYEKL. V was clipped by 1 base and J by 6 bases, with 17 bases between them. The CDR3 is 16 residues long. The CDR3: CASSQAPAPLPDTQYF. Here the CDR3 DNA reads TGCGCCAGCAGCCAAGCCCCGGCCCCACTCCCCGATACGCAGTATTTT.

The V gene is TRBV7-9, the J gene TRBJ2-3; D uncertain. This CDR3 region has 13 residues. Deletions cut 1 base from V and 6 bases from J, with 8 bases between. The germline V gene has CDR1 SEHNR and CDR2 FQNEAQ (reference sequence). In nucleotides, the CDR3 is TGTGCCAGCAGCTTAGATAAGGCTGATACGCAGTATTTT. Encoded protein: CASSLDKADTQYF.

The J gene is TRBJ1-2, the V gene TRBV14; D call uncertain. Trimming took off 0 bases at V and 7 bases at J, with 18 bases between the two ends. Germline CDR1 reads SGHDN; CDR2 reads FVKESK. The CDR3 is 16 amino acids. In nucleotides, the CDR3 is TGTGCCAGCAGCCAAGATGGTGTGGGCTTATATAGTGGCTACACCTTC. Translating it yields CASSQDGVGLYSGYTF. The full variable domain, its missing parts supplied by reference TRBV14 and TRBJ1-2, is EAGVTQFPSHSVIEKGQTVTLRCDPISGHDNLYWYRRVMGKEIKFLLHFVKESKQDESGMPNNRFLAERTGGTYSTLKVQPAELEDSGVYFCASSQDGVGLYSGYTFGSGTRLTVV.

This clone was found a few times. J is TRBJ1-3 and V is TRBV2; no reliable D call. The V and J ends lost 3 bases and 1 base respectively, with 4 bases between them. The CDR3 is made up of 13 amino acids. Germline lookup yields CDR1 SNHLY and CDR2 FYNNEI. CDR3 region: CASSDFSGNTIYF. Written as DNA, the CDR3 is TGTGCCAGCAGTGATTTTTCTGGAAACACCATATATTTT. The full variable domain, in which reference TRBV2 and TRBJ1-3 provide the parts outside the CDR3, is EPEVTQTPSHQVTQMGQEVILRCVPISNHLYFYWYRQILGQKVEFLVSFYNNEISEKSEIFDDQFSVERPDGSNFTLKIRSTKLEDSAMYFCASSDFSGNTIYFGEGSWLTVV.

The chain couples TRBV2 to TRBJ1-4, with D perhaps matching TRBD1 (5 bases). The CDR3 runs to 14 residues. Between the trimmed V and J ends, which lost 8 bases and 5 bases, there was a span of 15 bases. Germline V CDR1 and CDR2: SNHLY, FYNNEI. CDR3 sequence (DNA): TGTGCCAGCGGGGGAGCGATAGCAAATGAAAAACTGTTTTTT. It translates to CASGGAIANEKLFF. Using reference TRBV2 and TRBJ1-4 for the parts outside the CDR3, the full variable domain is EPEVTQTPSHQVTQMGQEVILRCVPISNHLYFYWYRQILGQKVEFLVSFYNNEISEKSEIFDDQFSVERPDGSNFTLKIRSTKLEDSAMYFCASGGAIANEKLFFGSGTQLSVL.

The rearrangement uses TRBV9 and TRBJ1-1, with no clear D. The germline CDR1 and CDR2 sequences are SGDLS and YYNGEE. The CDR3 runs to 11 residues. V lost 5 bases to trimming and J lost 5 bases, with 7 bases between them. In nucleotides, the CDR3 is TGTGCCAGCAGGGAAGGTACTGAAGCTTTCTTT. Translating it yields CASREGTEAFF.

The V gene is TRBV5-1, the J gene TRBJ2-1; 7 bases match TRBD1. The CDR3 sequence is 14 residues long. V shed 4 bases and J 5 bases; nucleotides not matched to a gene: 6. Looked up from germline, CDR1 is SGHRS and CDR2 is YFSETQ. CDR3 in amino acids: CASSASGTDNEQFF. Written as DNA, the CDR3 is TGCGCCAGCAGCGCCTCCGGGACAGACAATGAGCAGTTCTTC.

The V gene is TRBV30, the J gene TRBJ1-5; 7 bases map to TRBD1. V lost 2 bases and J lost 4; bases outside the gene matches: 5. Germline-derived CDR1 and CDR2 are GTSNPN and SVGIG (reference sequence). The CDR3 covers 14 residues. CDR3 in amino acids: CAWSRGQENQPQHF. DNA for the CDR3: TGTGCCTGGAGTCGAGGACAGGAGAATCAGCCCCAGCATTTT.

CDR3: CASSENNYEQYF. The CDR3 DNA sequence: TGTGCCAGCAGTGAAAACAATTACGAGCAGTACTTC. The chain recombines TRBV25-1 with TRBJ2-7; D not resolved. This CDR3 contains 12 residues. CDR1 MGHDK and CDR2 SYGVNS come from the germline V gene. Trimming took off 2 bases at V and 4 bases at J, with 6 bases between the two ends.

The CDR3: CASSNPGTGYNEQFF. The CDR3 DNA reads as TGTGCCAGCAGCAACCCCGGGACAGGGTACAATGAGCAGTTCTTC. The rearrangement uses TRBV5-5 and TRBJ2-1; 9 bases match TRBD1. The V gene's germline CDR1 is SGHKS and CDR2 YYEKEE (reference sequence). The CDR3 is 15 residues long. V dropped 4 bases and J dropped 4; count of bases not matched to a gene: 6.

This chain connects TRBV9 to TRBJ2-5; 9 bases match TRBD2. Unmatched junction bases numbered 8, after V lost 3 bases and J lost 2 bases. Germline-derived CDR1 and CDR2 are SGDLS and YYNGEE. The CDR3 sequence is 16 residues long. The chain's CDR3 is CASSASALAGQETQYF. The CDR3 DNA follows: TGTGCCAGCAGCGCTTCTGCCCTAGCGGGACAAGAGACCCAGTACTTC.

This clone was found a few times. The CDR3 loop is CASSPSRGTKNIQYF. The CDR3 nucleotides read TGCGCCAGCAGTCCCTCTCGTGGGACCAAAAACATTCAGTACTTC. V and J are TRBV10-1 and TRBJ2-4, with D hard to call. The V end lost 5 bases, the J end lost 2 bases, and 13 bases lay between the germline ends. Germline loops: CDR1 WNHNN, CDR2 SYGVQD (reference sequence). The CDR3 length is 15 residues.

The chain recombines TRBV2 with TRBJ1-3; perhaps TRBD1 as D (5 bases). Germline loops: CDR1 SNHLY, CDR2 FYNNEI. Deletions cut 7 bases from V and 1 base from J, with 8 bases between. The CDR3 totals 13 residues. The CDR3 protein is CASKGRSGNTIYF. The CDR3 nucleotides are TGTGCCAGCAAGGGGAGATCTGGAAACACCATATATTTT.

CDR3 sequence: CASSSGQVNQPQHF. CDR3 nucleotide sequence: TGTGCCAGCAGTTCGGGACAGGTTAATCAGCCCCAGCATTTT. The chain joins TRBV28 to TRBJ1-5; 8 bases match TRBD1. Germline trimming cut 4 bases from V and 4 bases from J; bases unmatched to any gene: 3. CDR1 is MDHEN and CDR2 is SYDVKM in the germline V gene. The CDR3 runs 14 residues.